Given below is one TCR beta chain in context. This sample is part of a study of CD8 T cells in Susac syndrome. RNA amounts of about 0.5 to 1 ug underwent reverse transcription with random hexamers. TCRdb re-called the immunoSEQ multiplex PCR reads through MiXCR, storing one row per CDR3 protein. In the table there are around 140,000 distinct CDR3 sequences, roughly 80% of which are singletons. Negative isolation yielded CD4+ and CD8+ T cells, and FACS enriched TEMRA cells. Trimming cost V 6 bases and J 6 bases; bases outside gene matches: 8. Per the germline V gene, CDR1 is MDHEN and CDR2 is SYDVKM. The CDR3 is made up of 14 amino acids.

The receptor comes from a human donor with multiple sclerosis. The V call is TRBV28, the J call TRBJ2-1; 7 bases line up with TRBD1. Sequencing was carried out using CD8+ T cells from PBMCs. The CDR3 is CASRPTGTVNEQFF. CDR3 nucleotide sequence: TGTGCCAGCAGGCCCACCGGGACAGTCAATGAGCAGTTCTTC.